These 9 T cell receptor beta chains share one sample of origin, sequenced in a study of cytomegalovirus exposure and HLA in healthy donors. The PCR was carried out with 60 Vbeta primers and 13 Jbeta primers. Using immunoSEQ multiplex PCR, the repertoire was profiled, and TCRdb retains in-frame clones only, with some absent. The table has approximately 100,000 clones, less than 85% seen once. The sequenced sample was PBMCs. Receptors originate from a man aged 40-49 years in good health and CMV-seropositive.

The CDR3 sequence: CASSLVTSDLETQYF. The CDR3 DNA is TGTGCCAGCAGCTTAGTCACTAGCGACCTAGAGACCCAGTACTTC. V and J are TRBV11-2 and TRBJ2-5; TRBD2 matches 7 bases. This CDR3 spans 15 amino acids. Germline lookup yields CDR1 SGHAT and CDR2 FQNNGV. V lost 1 base to trimming and J lost 4 bases; unmatched junction nucleotides: 6.

The chain has TRBV6-5 and TRBJ2-7, with a tentative D call TRBD2 (5 bases). The germline V gene encodes CDR1 MNHEY and CDR2 SVGAGI. The CDR3 contains 14 residues. Trimming removed 2 bases at V and 3 bases at J, with 11 bases between. The CDR3: CASSYRGTYYEQYF. The CDR3 coding sequence is TGTGCCAGCAGTTACCGGGGAACCTACTACGAGCAGTACTTC.

The chain carries TRBV18 and TRBJ2-4, with 9 bases matching TRBD1. V lost 3 bases, J lost 0 bases, and 12 bases stayed unmatched. Germline values: CDR1 KGHSH, CDR2 LQKENI. This CDR3 has 19 amino acids. Written as DNA, the CDR3 is TGTGCCAGCTCACCGGTTTTGGACAGGGGCCGAATAGCCAAAAACATTCAGTACTTC. Its protein is CASSPVLDRGRIAKNIQYF. Looking up the rest from reference TRBV18 and TRBJ2-4 gives the full variable domain: NAGVMQNPRHLVRRRGQEARLRCSPMKGHSHVYWYRQLPEEGLKFMVYLQKENIIDESGMPKERFSAEFPKEGPSILRIQQVVRGDSAAYFCASSPVLDRGRIAKNIQYFGAGTRLSVL.

The chain is built from TRBV19 and TRBJ1-5, with D possibly matching TRBD1 (5 bases). The V and J ends lost 0 bases and 0 bases respectively, with 6 bases between them. Per germline, CDR1 LNHDA and CDR2 SQIVND (reference sequence). The CDR3 contains 15 residues. The CDR3 nucleotides are TGTGCCAGTAGTATAGAAGGGGATAGCAATCAGCCCCAGCATTTT. It is translated as CASSIEGDSNQPQHF.

The chain combines TRBV4-1 with TRBJ2-1; 7 bases match TRBD1. The ends lost 1 base at V and 8 bases at J; junction bases unmatched: 8. The CDR3 has 15 residues. CDR1 is MGHRA, CDR2 YSYEKL, per germline. CDR3 nucleotides: TGCGCCAGCAGCCAAGGCCATGACAGGGTCCATGAGCAGTTCTTC. Translated: CASSQGHDRVHEQFF.

CDR3 sequence: CASSSGGRGDTQYF. The CDR3 DNA reads as TGTGCCAGCTCTAGCGGGGGCCGGGGAGATACGCAGTATTTT. This chain uses TRBV2 with TRBJ2-3, with TRBD2 matching 10 bases. The CDR3 spans 14 residues. The V segment lost 8 bases and the J segment 5 bases; nucleotides outside the gene matches: 7. CDR1 is SNHLY, CDR2 FYNNEI, per germline.

The chain recombines TRBV4-1 with TRBJ2-3, with 10 bases aligning to TRBD2. CDR3 length equals 16 residues. The V gene end was trimmed by 3 bases and the J gene end by 0 bases; junction bases not matched to a gene: 3. CDR1 is MGHRA, CDR2 YSYEKL, per germline. The CDR3 sequence: CASSQELAGSTDTQYF. The CDR3 DNA reads TGCGCCAGCAGCCAGGAACTAGCGGGAAGCACAGATACGCAGTATTTT.

This clone was counted once. This chain connects TRBV6-5 to TRBJ2-7, with D perhaps TRBD2 (6 bases). Germline loops: CDR1 MNHEY, CDR2 SVGAGI. This CDR3 region has 15 residues. Trimming removed 6 bases from V and 0 bases from J, with 15 bases in between. Written as DNA, the CDR3 is TGTGCCAGCAGGGGCGCGTCCGGGAGCTCCTACGAGCAGTACTTC. Its translation is CASRGASGSSYEQYF.

The chain uses TRBV6-1 and TRBJ2-7; D unclear. The V end was cut by 1 base, the J end by 6 bases, with 19 bases between. Germline V lookup: CDR1 MNHNS, CDR2 SASEGT. The CDR3 sequence is 16 residues long. The CDR3 nucleotides read TGTGCCAGCAGTGAAGTCCCCCCAAAAGGCCCTAGCGAGCAGTACTTC. Protein product: CASSEVPPKGPSEQYF.